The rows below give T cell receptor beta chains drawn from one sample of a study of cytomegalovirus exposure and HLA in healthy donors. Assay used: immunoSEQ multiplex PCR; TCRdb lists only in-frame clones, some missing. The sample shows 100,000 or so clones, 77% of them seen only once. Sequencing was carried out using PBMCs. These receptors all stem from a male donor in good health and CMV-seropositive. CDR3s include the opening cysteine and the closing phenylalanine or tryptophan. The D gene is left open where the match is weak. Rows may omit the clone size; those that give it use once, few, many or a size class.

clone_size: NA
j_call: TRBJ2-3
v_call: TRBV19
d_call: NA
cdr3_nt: TGTGCCAGTAAAGGTAGCGACCGGGGTGGTACGCAGTATTTT
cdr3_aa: CASKGSDRGGTQYF

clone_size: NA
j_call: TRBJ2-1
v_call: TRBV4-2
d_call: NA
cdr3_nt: TGTGCCAGCAGCTCTCGACAGCGCAGTTACAATGAGCAGTTCTTC
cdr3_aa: CASSSRQRSYNEQFF

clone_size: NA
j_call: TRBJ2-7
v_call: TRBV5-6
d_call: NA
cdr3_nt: TGTGCCAGCAGCTTCCGGGACCCGGGAGCCTACGAGCAGTACTTC
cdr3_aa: CASSFRDPGAYEQYF

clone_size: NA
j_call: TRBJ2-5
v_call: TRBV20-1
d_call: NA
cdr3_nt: TGCAGTGCGACGGGAGTAGAGACCCAGTACTTC
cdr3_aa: CSATGVETQYF

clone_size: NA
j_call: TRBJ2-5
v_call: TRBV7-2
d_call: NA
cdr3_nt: TGTGCCAGCAGCTTAGCGAGCGCTACCCAAGAGACCCAGTACTTC
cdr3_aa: CASSLASATQETQYF

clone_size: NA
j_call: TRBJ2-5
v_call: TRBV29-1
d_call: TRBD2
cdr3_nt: TGCAGCGCCCGAGAAGGCGGGAGTCGAGAGACCCAGTACTTC
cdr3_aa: CSAREGGSRETQYF

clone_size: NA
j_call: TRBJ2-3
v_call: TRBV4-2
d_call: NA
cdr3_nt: TGTGCCAGCAGCCAAGAGACGGGAGGCACAGATACGCAGTATTTT
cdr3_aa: CASSQETGGTDTQYF

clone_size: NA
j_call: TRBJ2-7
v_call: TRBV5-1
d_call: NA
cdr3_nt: TGCGCCAGCAGCTTGGAGATGACTAGATCCTACGAGCAGTACTTC
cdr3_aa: CASSLEMTRSYEQYF

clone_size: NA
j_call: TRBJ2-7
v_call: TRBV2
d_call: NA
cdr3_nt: TGTGCCAGCAGACAACAGGGAAACTACGAGCAGTACTTC
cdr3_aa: CASRQQGNYEQYF

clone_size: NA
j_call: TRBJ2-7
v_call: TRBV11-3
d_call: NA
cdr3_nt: TGTGCCAGCAGCTTAGGAGGAGGCAGCTACGAGCAGTACTTC
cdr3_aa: CASSLGGGSYEQYF

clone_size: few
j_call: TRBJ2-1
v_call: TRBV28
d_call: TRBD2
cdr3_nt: TGTGCCAGCAGTTTATCTAGCGGGAGTGGCGCGAAGCAGTTCTTC
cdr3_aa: CASSLSSGSGAKQFF

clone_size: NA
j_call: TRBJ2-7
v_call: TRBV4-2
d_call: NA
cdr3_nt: TGTGCCAGCAGCCAAGGAAACTCCGAGCAGTACTTC
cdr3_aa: CASSQGNSEQYF

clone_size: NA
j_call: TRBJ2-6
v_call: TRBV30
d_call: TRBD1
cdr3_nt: TGTGCCACCGGGACAGGGCGATCTGGGGCCAACGTCCTGACTTTC
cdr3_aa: CATGTGRSGANVLTF

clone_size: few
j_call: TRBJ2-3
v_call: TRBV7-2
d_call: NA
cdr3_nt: TGTGCCAGCAGAGCCAGGGATACAGATACGCAGTATTTT
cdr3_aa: CASRARDTDTQYF

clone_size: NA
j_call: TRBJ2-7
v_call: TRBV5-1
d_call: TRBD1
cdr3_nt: TGCGCCAGCAGCTCCGGGACAGGGGGCCCCTACGAGCAGTACTTC
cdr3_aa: CASSSGTGGPYEQYF

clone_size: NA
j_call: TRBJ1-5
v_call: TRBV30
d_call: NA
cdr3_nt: TGTGCCTGGAGTCCGGGCAATCAGCCCCAGCATTTT
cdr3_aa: CAWSPGNQPQHF

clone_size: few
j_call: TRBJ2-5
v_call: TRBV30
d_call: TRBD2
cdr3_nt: TGTGCCTGGACTCTGGGACTAGCGGTCCAAGAGACCCAGTACTTC
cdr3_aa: CAWTLGLAVQETQYF

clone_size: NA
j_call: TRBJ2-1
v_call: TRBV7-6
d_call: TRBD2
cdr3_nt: TGTGCCAGCAGGAGACTAGCGGGAGGTGCCAGCTCCTACAATGAGCAGTTCTTC
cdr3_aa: CASRRLAGGASSYNEQFF

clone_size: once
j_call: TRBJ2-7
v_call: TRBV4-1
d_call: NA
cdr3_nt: TGCGCCAGCAGCCCCGGGTACGAGCAGTACTTC
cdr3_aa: CASSPGYEQYF

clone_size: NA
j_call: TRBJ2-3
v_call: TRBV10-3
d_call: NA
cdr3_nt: TGTGCCATCAGTGAGGACACTAGCACAGATACGCAGTATTTT
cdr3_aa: CAISEDTSTDTQYF

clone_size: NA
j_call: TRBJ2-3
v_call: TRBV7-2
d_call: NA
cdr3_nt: TGTGCCAGCAGCTGGGGGGCGGGGGAGGGCACAGATACGCAGTATTTT
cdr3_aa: CASSWGAGEGTDTQYF

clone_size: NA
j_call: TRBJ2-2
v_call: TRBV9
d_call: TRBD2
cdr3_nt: TGTGCCAGCAGCGTCACTAGCGGGTCGTCCACCACCGGGGAGCTGTTTTTT
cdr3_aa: CASSVTSGSSTTGELFF

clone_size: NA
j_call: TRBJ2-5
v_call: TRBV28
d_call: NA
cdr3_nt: TGTGCCAGCAGTTTACTACAGCTCCAAGAGACCCAGTACTTC
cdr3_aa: CASSLLQLQETQYF

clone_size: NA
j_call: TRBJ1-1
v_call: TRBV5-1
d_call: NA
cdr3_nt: TGCGCCAGCAGCTCAGACTGGACATCGAACACTGAAGCTTTCTTT
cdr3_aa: CASSSDWTSNTEAFF

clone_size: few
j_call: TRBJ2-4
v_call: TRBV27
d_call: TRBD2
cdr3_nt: TGTGCCAGCAGTTTCCCTGGGGGGGGCAAAAACATTCAGTACTTC
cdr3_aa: CASSFPGGGKNIQYF

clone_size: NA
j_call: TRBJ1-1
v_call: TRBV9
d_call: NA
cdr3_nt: TGTGCCAGCAGCGTAGATTCGGAGGGAGTCACTGAAGCTTTCTTT
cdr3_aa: CASSVDSEGVTEAFF

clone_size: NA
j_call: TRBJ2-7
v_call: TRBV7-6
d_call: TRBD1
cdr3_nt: TGTGCCAGCAGCGGTAGGACAGGAAGCGAGCAGTACTTC
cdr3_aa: CASSGRTGSEQYF